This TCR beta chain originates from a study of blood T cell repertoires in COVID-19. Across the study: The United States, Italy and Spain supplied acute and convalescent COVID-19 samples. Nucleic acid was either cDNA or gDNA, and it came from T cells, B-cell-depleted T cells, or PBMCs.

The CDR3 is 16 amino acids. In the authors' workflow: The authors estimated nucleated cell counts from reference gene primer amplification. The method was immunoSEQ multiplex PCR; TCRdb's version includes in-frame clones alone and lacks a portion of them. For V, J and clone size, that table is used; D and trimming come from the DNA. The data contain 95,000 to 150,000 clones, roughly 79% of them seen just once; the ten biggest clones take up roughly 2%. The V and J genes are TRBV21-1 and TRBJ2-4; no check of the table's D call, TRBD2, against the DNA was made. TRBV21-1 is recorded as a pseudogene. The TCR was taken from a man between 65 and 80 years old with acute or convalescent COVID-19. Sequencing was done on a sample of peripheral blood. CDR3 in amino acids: CASSYRMGSYENIQYF. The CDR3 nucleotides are TGTGCCAGCAGCTACCGGATGGGGAGCTACGAAAACATTCAGTACTTC.